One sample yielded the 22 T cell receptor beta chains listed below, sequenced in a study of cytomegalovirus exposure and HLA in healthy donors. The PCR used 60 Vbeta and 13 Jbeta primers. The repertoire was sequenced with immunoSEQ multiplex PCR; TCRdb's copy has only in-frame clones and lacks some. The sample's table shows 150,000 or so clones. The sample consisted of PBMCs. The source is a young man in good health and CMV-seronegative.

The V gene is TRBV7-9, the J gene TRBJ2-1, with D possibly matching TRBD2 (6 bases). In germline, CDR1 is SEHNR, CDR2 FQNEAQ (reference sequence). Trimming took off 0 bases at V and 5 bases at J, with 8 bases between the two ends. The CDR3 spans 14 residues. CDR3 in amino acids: CASSLAGGNNEQFF. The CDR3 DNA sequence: TGTGCCAGCAGCTTAGCGGGGGGTAACAATGAGCAGTTCTTC.

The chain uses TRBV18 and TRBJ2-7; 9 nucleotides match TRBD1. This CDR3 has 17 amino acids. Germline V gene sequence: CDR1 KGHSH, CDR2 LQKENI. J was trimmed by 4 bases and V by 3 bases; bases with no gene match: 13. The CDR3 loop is CASSPTGDRVLVYEQYF. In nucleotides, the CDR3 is TGTGCCAGCTCACCGACCGGGGACAGGGTATTGGTTTACGAGCAGTACTTC.

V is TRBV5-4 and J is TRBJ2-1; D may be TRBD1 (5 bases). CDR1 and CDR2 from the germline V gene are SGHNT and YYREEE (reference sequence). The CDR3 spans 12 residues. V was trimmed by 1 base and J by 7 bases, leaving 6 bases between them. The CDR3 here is CASSLQGNEQFF. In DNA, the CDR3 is TGTGCCAGCAGCTTGCAGGGAAATGAGCAGTTCTTC. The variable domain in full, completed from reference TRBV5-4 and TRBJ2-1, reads ETGVTQSPTHLIKTRGQQVTLRCSSQSGHNTVSWYQQALGQGPQFIFQYYREEENGRGNFPPRFSGLQFPNYSSELNVNALELDDSALYLCASSLQGNEQFFGPGTRLTVL.

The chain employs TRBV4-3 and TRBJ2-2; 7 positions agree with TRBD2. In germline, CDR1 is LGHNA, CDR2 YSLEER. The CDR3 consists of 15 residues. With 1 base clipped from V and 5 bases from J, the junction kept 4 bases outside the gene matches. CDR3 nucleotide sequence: TGCGCCAGCAGCCAAGGGGGGGGAGTAACCGGGGAGCTGTTTTTT. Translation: CASSQGGGVTGELFF.

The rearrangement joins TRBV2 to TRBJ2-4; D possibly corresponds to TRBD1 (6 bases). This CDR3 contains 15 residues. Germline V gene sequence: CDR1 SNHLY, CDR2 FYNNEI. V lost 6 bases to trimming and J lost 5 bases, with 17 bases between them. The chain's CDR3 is CASRKTGTSENIQYF. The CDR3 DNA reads TGTGCCAGCAGAAAAACCGGGACATCCGAAAACATTCAGTACTTC.

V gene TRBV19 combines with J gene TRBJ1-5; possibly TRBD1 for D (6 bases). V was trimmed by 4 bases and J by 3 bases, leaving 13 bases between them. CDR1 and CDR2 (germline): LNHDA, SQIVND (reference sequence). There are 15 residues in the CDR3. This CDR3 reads CASSTDRSYNQPQHF. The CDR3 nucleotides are TGTGCCAGTAGTACCGACAGGAGTTACAATCAGCCCCAGCATTTT.

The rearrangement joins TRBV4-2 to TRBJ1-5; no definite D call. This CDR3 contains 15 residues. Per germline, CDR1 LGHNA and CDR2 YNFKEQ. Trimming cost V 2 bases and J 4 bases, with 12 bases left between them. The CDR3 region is CASSQLSTPNQPQHF. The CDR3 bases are TGTGCCAGCAGCCAACTGTCGACTCCGAATCAGCCCCAGCATTTT.

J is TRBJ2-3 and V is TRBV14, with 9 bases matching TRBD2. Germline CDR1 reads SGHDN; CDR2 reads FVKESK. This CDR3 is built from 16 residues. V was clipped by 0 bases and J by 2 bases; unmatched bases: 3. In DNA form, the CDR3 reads TGTGCCAGCAGCCAAGAATTAGCGGGGGCCACAGATACGCAGTATTTT. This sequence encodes CASSQELAGATDTQYF. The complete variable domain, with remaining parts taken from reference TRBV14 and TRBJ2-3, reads EAGVTQFPSHSVIEKGQTVTLRCDPISGHDNLYWYRRVMGKEIKFLLHFVKESKQDESGMPNNRFLAERTGGTYSTLKVQPAELEDSGVYFCASSQELAGATDTQYFGPGTRLTVL.

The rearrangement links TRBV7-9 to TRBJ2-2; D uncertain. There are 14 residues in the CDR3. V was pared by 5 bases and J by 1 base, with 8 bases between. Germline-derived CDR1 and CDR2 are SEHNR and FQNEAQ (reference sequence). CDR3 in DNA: TGTGCCAGCAGCGCGCGACAGAACACCGGGGAGCTGTTTTTT. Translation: CASSARQNTGELFF.

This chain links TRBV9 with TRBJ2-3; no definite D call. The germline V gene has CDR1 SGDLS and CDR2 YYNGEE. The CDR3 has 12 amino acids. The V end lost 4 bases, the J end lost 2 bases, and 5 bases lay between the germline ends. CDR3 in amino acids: CASSLYTDTQYF. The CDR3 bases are TGTGCCAGCAGCTTATACACAGATACGCAGTATTTT.

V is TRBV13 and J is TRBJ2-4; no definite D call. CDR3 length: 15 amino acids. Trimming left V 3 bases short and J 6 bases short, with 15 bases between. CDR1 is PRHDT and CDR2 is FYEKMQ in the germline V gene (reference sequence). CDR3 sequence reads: CASSLGSTSGNIQYF. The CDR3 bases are TGTGCCAGCAGCTTGGGCAGTACCAGTGGAAACATTCAGTACTTC. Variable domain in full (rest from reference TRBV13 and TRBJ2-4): AAGVIQSPRHLIKEKRETATLKCYPIPRHDTVYWYQQGPGQDPQFLISFYEKMQSDKGSIPDRFSAQQFSDYHSELNMSSLELGDSALYFCASSLGSTSGNIQYFGAGTRLSVL.

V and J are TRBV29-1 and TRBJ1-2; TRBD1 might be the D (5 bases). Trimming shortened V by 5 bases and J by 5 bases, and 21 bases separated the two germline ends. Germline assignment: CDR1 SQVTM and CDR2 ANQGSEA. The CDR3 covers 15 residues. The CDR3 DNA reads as TGCAGCGTTATGGCCCCACAGGTCGGGACTTATGGCTACACCTTC. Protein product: CSVMAPQVGTYGYTF.

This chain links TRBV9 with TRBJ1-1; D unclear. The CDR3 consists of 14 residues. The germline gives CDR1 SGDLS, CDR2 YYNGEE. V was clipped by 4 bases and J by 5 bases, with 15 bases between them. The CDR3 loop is CASSRDYQATEAFF. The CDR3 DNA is TGTGCCAGCAGCCGGGATTATCAAGCGACTGAAGCTTTCTTT.

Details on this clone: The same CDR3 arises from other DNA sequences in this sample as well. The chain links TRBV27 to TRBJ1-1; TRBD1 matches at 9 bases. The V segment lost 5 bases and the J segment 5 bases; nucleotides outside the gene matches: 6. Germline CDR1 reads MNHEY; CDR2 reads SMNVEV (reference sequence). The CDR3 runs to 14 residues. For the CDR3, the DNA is TGTGCCAGCAGTCTCGGACAGGGGAATACTGAAGCTTTCTTT. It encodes CASSLGQGNTEAFF.

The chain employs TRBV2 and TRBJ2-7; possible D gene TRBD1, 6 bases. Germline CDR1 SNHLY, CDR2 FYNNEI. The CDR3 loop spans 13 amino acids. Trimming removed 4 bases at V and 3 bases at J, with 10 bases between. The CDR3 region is CASSVVDSYEQYF. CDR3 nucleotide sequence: TGTGCCAGCAGTGTGGTGGACAGCTACGAGCAGTACTTC.

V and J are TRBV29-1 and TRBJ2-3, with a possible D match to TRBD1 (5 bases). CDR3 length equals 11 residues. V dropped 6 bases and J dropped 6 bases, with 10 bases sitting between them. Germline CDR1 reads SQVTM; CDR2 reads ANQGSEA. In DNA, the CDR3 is TGCAGCGTCAGGGTGTGGGATACGCAGTATTTT. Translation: CSVRVWDTQYF.

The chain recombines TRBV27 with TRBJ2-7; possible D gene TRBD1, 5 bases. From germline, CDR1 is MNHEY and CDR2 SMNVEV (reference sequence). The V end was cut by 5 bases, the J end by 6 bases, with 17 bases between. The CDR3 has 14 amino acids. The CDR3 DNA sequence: TGTGCCAGCAGTCTGCAGGGTTTTGGCGTCGAGCAGTACTTC. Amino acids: CASSLQGFGVEQYF.

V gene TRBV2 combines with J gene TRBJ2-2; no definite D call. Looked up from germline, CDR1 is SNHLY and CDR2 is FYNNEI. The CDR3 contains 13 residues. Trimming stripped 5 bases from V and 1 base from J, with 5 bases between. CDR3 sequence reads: CASSTVNTGELFF. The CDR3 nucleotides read TGTGCCAGCAGTACAGTGAACACCGGGGAGCTGTTTTTT. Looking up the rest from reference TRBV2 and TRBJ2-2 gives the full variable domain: EPEVTQTPSHQVTQMGQEVILRCVPISNHLYFYWYRQILGQKVEFLVSFYNNEISEKSEIFDDQFSVERPDGSNFTLKIRSTKLEDSAMYFCASSTVNTGELFFGEGSRLTVL.

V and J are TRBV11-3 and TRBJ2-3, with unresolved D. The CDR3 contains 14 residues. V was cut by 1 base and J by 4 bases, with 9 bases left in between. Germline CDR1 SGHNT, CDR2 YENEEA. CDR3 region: CASSLVRSPDTQYF. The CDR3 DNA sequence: TGTGCCAGCAGCTTAGTCAGGTCTCCAGATACGCAGTATTTT.

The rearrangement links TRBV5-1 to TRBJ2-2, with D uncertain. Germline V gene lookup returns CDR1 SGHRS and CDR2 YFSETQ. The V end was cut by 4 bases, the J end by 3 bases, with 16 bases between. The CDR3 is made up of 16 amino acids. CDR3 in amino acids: CASSPLVSGHTGELFF. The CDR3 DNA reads TGCGCCAGCAGCCCCCTGGTTTCAGGCCACACCGGGGAGCTGTTTTTT.

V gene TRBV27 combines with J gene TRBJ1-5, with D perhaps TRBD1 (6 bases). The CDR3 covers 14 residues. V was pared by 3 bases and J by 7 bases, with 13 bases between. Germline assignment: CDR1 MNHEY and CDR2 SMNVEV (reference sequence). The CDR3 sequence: CASSFTGFGQPQHF. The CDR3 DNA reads TGTGCCAGCAGTTTCACAGGGTTTGGACAGCCCCAGCATTTT.

DNA of the CDR3: TGCGCCAGCAGCCAAGACCCCAGGGGTAAGATGAACACTGAAGCTTTCTTT. It specifies CASSQDPRGKMNTEAFF. J is TRBJ1-1 and V is TRBV4-3; D may be TRBD1 (6 bases). Germline assignment: CDR1 LGHNA and CDR2 YSLEER. V lost 0 bases and J 0 bases, leaving 14 bases between the germline ends. The CDR3 sequence is 17 residues long.